The rows below give T cell receptor beta chains drawn from one sample of a study of cytotoxic CD8 clonotypes in ibrutinib-treated CLL. This table comes from immunoSEQ multiplex PCR, and its TCRdb copy is limited to in-frame clones, with some not included. The table has some 300,000 clones, roughly 85% seen once. The specimen was PBMCs, collected before ibrutinib treatment. These receptors were collected from a human donor with chronic lymphocytic leukemia. Each CDR3 is given with its conserved first and last residue. Each record gives: CDR3 protein, CDR3 DNA, D gene, clone size, V gene, J gene. D genes are given only for firm matches. Some rows have no size entry. The others give once, few or many, or a class for an expanded clone.

CAWRASGYTDTQYF	TGTGCCTGGAGGGCTAGCGGCTACACAGATACGCAGTATTTT	TRBD2	NA	TRBV30	TRBJ2-3
CASSPGGRGNQPQHF	TGTGCCAGCTCACCAGGAGGGAGAGGCAATCAGCCCCAGCATTTT	NA	NA	TRBV18	TRBJ1-5
CASSFGSGDSNQPQHF	TGCGCCAGCAGCTTCGGATCAGGGGATAGCAATCAGCCCCAGCATTTT	NA	NA	TRBV5-1	TRBJ1-5
CASHKGQGYEETQYF	TGTGCCAGCCATAAGGGACAGGGTTATGAGGAGACCCAGTACTTC	TRBD1	NA	TRBV7-6	TRBJ2-5
CASSLVGGNQPQHF	TGCGCCAGCAGCTTGGTAGGGGGCAATCAGCCCCAGCATTTT	NA	NA	TRBV5-1	TRBJ1-5
CATSRIHGELFF	TGTGCCACCAGTAGGATACACGGGGAGCTGTTTTTT	NA	NA	TRBV15	TRBJ2-2
CASSPRQGDGQQFF	TGTGCCAGCTCACCACGGCAGGGGGATGGTCAGCAGTTCTTC	TRBD1	NA	TRBV18	TRBJ2-1
CATSRLQGIRETQYF	TGTGCCACCAGCAGACTACAGGGGATTAGGGAGACCCAGTACTTC	TRBD1	NA	TRBV15	TRBJ2-5
CASSWTSGRANEQFF	TGTGCCAGCAGCTGGACTAGCGGGAGGGCCAATGAGCAGTTCTTC	TRBD2	NA	TRBV5-5	TRBJ2-1
CATSRSTSGQYEQYF	TGTGCCACCAGCAGATCTACTAGCGGGCAGTACGAGCAGTACTTC	TRBD2	NA	TRBV15	TRBJ2-7
CASSEVWQNTEAFF	TGTGCCAGCAGCGAGGTATGGCAGAACACTGAAGCTTTCTTT	NA	once	TRBV2	TRBJ1-1
CASSQARTGGSVEQFF	TGCGCCAGCAGCCAAGCTCGGACAGGGGGTTCGGTTGAGCAGTTCTTC	TRBD1	NA	TRBV4-3	TRBJ2-1
CASSDLRGGSQYQETQYF	TGTGCCAGCAGTGACCTAAGGGGCGGGAGCCAATACCAAGAGACCCAGTACTTC	TRBD2	NA	TRBV6-1	TRBJ2-5
CASSLTGGSGYEQYF	TGTGCCAGCAGCCTTACAGGGGGCTCTGGATACGAGCAGTACTTC	TRBD1	NA	TRBV5-6	TRBJ2-7
CASSYSTSGGREQYF	TGTGCCAGCAGTTACTCTACTAGCGGGGGCCGGGAGCAGTACTTC	TRBD2	NA	TRBV6-5	TRBJ2-7
CAWSLGGELFF	TGTGCCTGGAGTCTAGGGGGAGAGCTGTTTTTT	NA	few	TRBV30	TRBJ2-2
CASSLATADNEQFF	TGCGCCAGCAGCTTGGCTACAGCCGACAATGAGCAGTTCTTC	NA	NA	TRBV5-1	TRBJ2-1
CASSCGKLYF	TGTGCCAGCAGTTGTGGGAAGTTATACTTC	NA	NA	TRBV27	TRBJ2-5
CASSLGPREGRTDTQYF	TGTGCTAGCAGCTTAGGTCCCCGGGAGGGCCGCACAGATACGCAGTATTTT	TRBD2	NA	TRBV7-7	TRBJ2-3
CASSLGERETQYF	TGTGCCAGCAGCTTGGGAGAGCGGGAGACCCAGTACTTC	NA	NA	TRBV7-8	TRBJ2-5
CASSFSLRQGGSYEQYF	TGTGCCAGCAGTTTCTCCCTCAGACAGGGCGGCTCCTACGAGCAGTACTTC	TRBD1	few	TRBV27	TRBJ2-7
CASSLPGTDNQPQHF	TGTGCCAGCAGTTTGCCCGGGACAGACAATCAGCCCCAGCATTTT	TRBD1	NA	TRBV6-6	TRBJ1-5
CASSLRTGDRNTIYF	TGTGCCAGCAGTCTCAGGACAGGGGACCGAAACACCATATATTTT	TRBD1	NA	TRBV28	TRBJ1-3
CASSPVMSARGTQYF	TGTGCCAGCAGCCCCGTAATGTCGGCCCGGGGGACCCAGTACTTC	NA	NA	TRBV7-2	TRBJ2-5
CASSYRTRNEQYF	TGTGCCAGCAGTTACCGGACAAGGAACGAGCAGTACTTC	NA	NA	TRBV6-5	TRBJ2-7
CASSLYGIFSDTQYF	TGCGCCAGCAGCTTGTACGGCATCTTTTCAGATACGCAGTATTTT	NA	NA	TRBV5-1	TRBJ2-3
CASSLSVGPGGQETQYF	TGTGCCAGCAGCTTATCAGTGGGGCCAGGGGGCCAAGAGACCCAGTACTTC	TRBD1	NA	TRBV7-2	TRBJ2-5
CASRLQGSPNEKLFF	TGTGCCAGCAGACTTCAGGGGTCCCCTAATGAAAAACTGTTTTTT	NA	NA	TRBV27	TRBJ1-4
CASSSRTGAGNTIYF	TGTGCCAGCAGCTCTAGGACAGGGGCTGGAAACACCATATATTTT	TRBD1	NA	TRBV7-2	TRBJ1-3
CSAGNYEQYF	TGCAGTGCTGGAAACTACGAGCAGTACTTC	NA	few	TRBV20-1	TRBJ2-7
CASRDRWAMNTEAFF	TGTGCCAGCAGGGATCGATGGGCCATGAACACTGAAGCTTTCTTT	NA	NA	TRBV6-1	TRBJ1-1
CASRQHPWEQFF	TGTGCCAGCAGGCAGCACCCGTGGGAGCAGTTCTTC	NA	NA	TRBV13	TRBJ2-1
CASTRGRADTQYF	TGTGCCAGCACCCGGGGAAGGGCAGATACGCAGTATTTT	NA	NA	TRBV6-6	TRBJ2-3
CASSLIVGGSSGANVLTF	TGTGCCAGCAGTTTGATAGTAGGCGGGAGCTCTGGGGCCAACGTCCTGACTTTC	TRBD2	NA	TRBV28	TRBJ2-6
CASSFRTDTQYF	TGTGCCAGCAGCTTTCGCACAGATACGCAGTATTTT	NA	NA	TRBV7-6	TRBJ2-3
CASSLRGDTDTQYF	TGCGCCAGCAGCTTGCGGGGTGACACAGATACGCAGTATTTT	NA	once	TRBV5-1	TRBJ2-3
CASSQDQGFSYEQYF	TGCGCCAGCAGCCAAGATCAGGGTTTCTCCTACGAGCAGTACTTC	NA	NA	TRBV4-3	TRBJ2-7
CASRPGTLSYNEQFF	TGTGCCAGTAGACCCGGGACTCTCTCCTACAATGAGCAGTTCTTC	NA	NA	TRBV19	TRBJ2-1
CASSLGVSSYNEQFF	TGTGCCAGCAGCTTAGGGGTAAGCTCCTACAATGAGCAGTTCTTC	NA	NA	TRBV7-6	TRBJ2-1
CATSTLREEPNEKLFF	TGTGCCACCAGCACCCTAAGGGAGGAGCCTAATGAAAAACTGTTTTTT	NA	NA	TRBV15	TRBJ1-4
CASSVGGSNEQYF	TGTGCCAGCAGCGTAGGGGGGTCGAACGAGCAGTACTTC	NA	few	TRBV9	TRBJ2-7
CASSLRASNRLTYEQYF	TGTGCCAGCAGTCTCCGGGCCTCAAACCGATTGACCTACGAGCAGTACTTC	NA	NA	TRBV27	TRBJ2-7